These 16 T cell receptor beta chains were all obtained from the same sample, sequenced in a study of T-cell reconstitution after alpha-beta-depleted transplantation in children. For TCRbeta, the library was prepared with unique molecular identifiers. One entry per CDR3 protein, called by TCRdb with MiXCR from the PCR reads. This table has 250,000 to 350,000 distinct CDR3 sequences, approximately 23% appearing once. The specimen comprised PBMCs, mostly from graft donor cells, sampled 180 days after TCRalphabeta/CD19-depleted stem cell transplant. The receptors here all came from a male patient younger than 18 who had a stem cell transplant for acute lymphoblastic leukemia, so the T cells may come from the graft donor.

This clonotype was seen a handful of times. This chain connects TRBV29-1 to TRBJ2-3, with 9 bases matching TRBD2. Germline V lookup: CDR1 SQVTM, CDR2 ANQGSEA. The CDR3 spans 16 residues. The trim removed 0 bases at V and 0 bases at J, leaving 4 bases unmatched. The DNA for the CDR3 is TGCAGCGTTGAAGAGCGGACTAGCGAGAGCACAGATACGCAGTATTTT. Protein: CSVEERTSESTDTQYF.

J is TRBJ1-1 and V is TRBV6-1; a weak D match, TRBD1 (5 bases). Germline V lookup: CDR1 MNHNS, CDR2 SASEGT. The CDR3 runs 14 residues. Trimming left V 5 bases short and J 3 bases short, with 13 bases between. The CDR3, as DNA: TGTGCCAGCAGTATCGCGGGGCGTGACACTGAAGCTTTCTTT. The encoded protein is CASSIAGRDTEAFF.

The rearrangement joins TRBV9 to TRBJ1-2; 7 nucleotides align to TRBD1. CDR3 length equals 16 residues. From germline, CDR1 is SGDLS and CDR2 YYNGEE. The V gene end was trimmed by 6 bases and the J gene end by 0 bases; junction bases not matched to a gene: 11. The CDR3 sequence is CASTHPRDSPNYGYTF. In DNA, the CDR3 is TGTGCCAGCACCCATCCCCGGGACAGCCCTAACTATGGCTACACCTTC.

The J gene is TRBJ1-2, the V gene TRBV29-1, with D maybe TRBD1 (6 bases). Germline CDR1 and CDR2: SQVTM and ANQGSEA. V lost 6 bases, J lost 8 bases, and 13 bases lay in between. The CDR3 sequence is 11 residues long. CDR3 loop: CSVRTVRGYTF. The CDR3 region has the DNA TGCAGCGTCCGGACAGTCAGGGGCTACACCTTC.

This sequence joins TRBV6-5 and TRBJ2-3; the D gene is possibly TRBD2 (6 bases). The V gene lost 4 bases and the J gene lost 4 bases, with 9 bases spanning the gap. The CDR3 runs to 13 residues. Germline-derived CDR1 and CDR2 are MNHEY and SVGAGI. The CDR3 sequence is CASSSGVSDTQYF. The CDR3 DNA is TGTGCCAGCAGTTCGGGAGTCTCAGATACGCAGTATTTT.

This clonotype was counted at least ten times. At one end the junction does not follow the germline gene, possibly because of a read error. The V and J genes are TRBV4-1 and TRBJ2-7; TRBD2 agrees at 14 bases. This CDR3 is 15 amino acids long. From germline, CDR1 is MGHRA and CDR2 YSYEKL. The CDR3 coding sequence is TGTGCCAGCAGCCAAGGACTAGCGGGGGGCTACGAGCAGTACTTC. Protein: CASSQGLAGGYEQYF.

The chain recombines TRBV7-8 with TRBJ1-1; no clear D. The ends were cut back, 3 bases at V and 7 bases at J, with 12 bases in the middle. The CDR3 extends over 13 amino acids. The germline V gene has CDR1 SGHVS and CDR2 FQNEAQ. In DNA form, the CDR3 reads TGTGCCAGCAGCTTGAGCCGGTCCCTTGAAGCTTTCTTT. Translation gives CASSLSRSLEAFF.

This clonotype was seen a handful of times. This chain links TRBV7-3 with TRBJ2-3; a weak D match, TRBD2 (6 bases). Trimming removed 1 base at V and 6 bases at J, with 20 bases between. CDR1 and CDR2 (germline): SGHTA, FQGTGA. The CDR3 length is 17 residues. The CDR3 DNA follows: TGTGCCAGCAGCTTAAAGGTCGCCGGAGGGGCGGGGGATACGCAGTATTTT. The encoded protein is CASSLKVAGGAGDTQYF.

There are many counts of this clonotype. CDR3 region: CASSLRTVSGSLYEQYF. In DNA, the CDR3 is TGTGCCAGCAGTTTAAGGACCGTTAGCGGGTCCCTTTACGAGCAGTACTTC. The chain joins TRBV12-3 or TRBV12-4 to TRBJ2-7, with TRBD2 matching 7 bases. This CDR3 region has 17 residues. V shed 2 bases and J 4 bases; nucleotides not matched to a gene: 14.

This clonotype was seen a handful of times. The chain joins TRBV15 to TRBJ2-3; TRBD2 agrees at 9 bases. Germline V gene lookup returns CDR1 LNHNV and CDR2 YYDKDF (reference sequence). J lost 2 bases, V lost 0 bases, and 6 bases had no gene match. The CDR3 is 17 amino acids. CDR3 in amino acids: CATSRERASGVTDTQYF. The CDR3 coding sequence is TGTGCCACCAGCAGAGAACGGGCTAGCGGGGTCACAGATACGCAGTATTTT.

A few counts support this clonotype. The junction shows a germline mismatch at one end, possibly a read error. The rearrangement uses TRBV12-5 and TRBJ2-7, with a possible D match to TRBD2 (5 bases). This CDR3 region has 16 residues. Germline V gene data show CDR1 as LGHNT and CDR2 as FRNRAP. CDR3 protein: CASGLVPLGRRESLNF. CDR3 DNA sequence: TGTGCTAGTGGTTTGGTACCTCTTGGGAGACGAGAGTCCCTAAACTTC.

This clonotype was counted only a few times. The V and J genes are TRBV9 and TRBJ2-6; no definite D call. The CDR3 consists of 17 residues. Germline V gene data show CDR1 as SGDLS and CDR2 as YYNGEE. Trimming left V 1 base short and J 0 bases short, with 11 bases between. The CDR3 sequence is CASSVSPLSSGANVLTF. In nucleotides, the CDR3 is TGTGCCAGCAGCGTATCCCCATTGAGCTCTGGGGCCAACGTCCTGACTTTC.

This chain joins TRBV13 and TRBJ2-7; D gene uncertain. The CDR3 covers 15 residues. The V end lost 0 bases, the J end lost 0 bases, and 9 bases lay between the germline ends. The germline gives CDR1 PRHDT, CDR2 FYEKMQ (reference sequence). The CDR3 sequence is CASSLGARASYEQYF. CDR3 nucleotides: TGTGCCAGCAGCTTAGGGGCACGAGCCTCCTACGAGCAGTACTTC.

This clonotype was observed a handful of times. The rearrangement links TRBV5-1 to TRBJ1-2; D remains ambiguous. Germline V gives CDR1 SGHRS, CDR2 YFSETQ. The V end lost 0 bases, the J end lost 4 bases, and 19 bases lay between the germline ends. The CDR3 loop spans 17 amino acids. CDR3 sequence: CASSLVIGPAVTYGYTF. CDR3 nucleotides: TGCGCCAGCAGCTTGGTCATCGGGCCCGCGGTTACCTATGGCTACACCTTC.

The rearrangement links TRBV7-6 to TRBJ2-1; 9 nucleotides line up with TRBD2. Germline lookup yields CDR1 SGHVS and CDR2 FNYEAQ. The V gene end was trimmed by 2 bases and the J gene end by 8 bases; junction bases not matched to a gene: 16. This CDR3 contains 18 residues. CDR3 DNA sequence: TGTGCCAGCAGCTTACGTGTACTAGTGGGCGGGAGGGCCGATGAGCAGTTCTTC. Translation gives CASSLRVLVGGRADEQFF. Full variable domain (remainder filled in from reference TRBV7-6 and TRBJ2-1): GAGVSQSPRYKVTKRGQDVALRCDPISGHVSLYWYRQALGQGPEFLTYFNYEAQQDKSGLPNDRFSAERPEGSISTLTIQRTEQRDSAMYRCASSLRVLVGGRADEQFFGPGTRLTVL.

This clonotype appeared a few times. Written as DNA, the CDR3 is TGTGCCAGCAGCGGGACAGCTTCCTACAATGAGCAGTTCTTC. Its translation is CASSGTASYNEQFF. The chain couples TRBV12-3 or TRBV12-4 to TRBJ2-1; 7 bases agree with TRBD1. The CDR3 totals 14 residues. The V and J ends lost 6 bases and 1 base, in that order; junction bases with no gene match: 3.